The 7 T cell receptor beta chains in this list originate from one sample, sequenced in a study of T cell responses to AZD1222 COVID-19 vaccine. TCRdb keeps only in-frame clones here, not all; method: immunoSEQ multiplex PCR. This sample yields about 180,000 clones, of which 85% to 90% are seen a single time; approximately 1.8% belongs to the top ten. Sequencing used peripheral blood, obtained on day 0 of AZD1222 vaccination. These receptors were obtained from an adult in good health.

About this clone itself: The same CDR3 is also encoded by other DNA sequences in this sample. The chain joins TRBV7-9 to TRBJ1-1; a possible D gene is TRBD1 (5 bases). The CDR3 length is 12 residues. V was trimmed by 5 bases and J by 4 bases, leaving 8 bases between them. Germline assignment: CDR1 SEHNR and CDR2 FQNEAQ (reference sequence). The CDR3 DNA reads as TGTGCCAGCAGCCTCAGGGCCACTGAAGCTTTCTTT. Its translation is CASSLRATEAFF.

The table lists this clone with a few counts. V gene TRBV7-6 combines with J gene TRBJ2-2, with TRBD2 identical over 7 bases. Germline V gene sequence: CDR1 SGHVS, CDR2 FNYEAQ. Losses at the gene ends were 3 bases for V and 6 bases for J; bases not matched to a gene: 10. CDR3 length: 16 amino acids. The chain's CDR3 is CASSFLAGEEAGELFF. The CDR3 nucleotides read TGTGCCAGCAGCTTCTTGGCGGGGGAAGAGGCCGGGGAGCTGTTTTTT.

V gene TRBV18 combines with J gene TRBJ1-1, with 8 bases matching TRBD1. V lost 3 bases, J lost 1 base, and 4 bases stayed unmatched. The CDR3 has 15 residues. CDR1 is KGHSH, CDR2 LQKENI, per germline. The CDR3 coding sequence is TGTGCCAGCTCACCTTGGACAGGGCAGAACACTGAAGCTTTCTTT. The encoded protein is CASSPWTGQNTEAFF. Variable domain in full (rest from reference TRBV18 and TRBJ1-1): NAGVMQNPRHLVRRRGQEARLRCSPMKGHSHVYWYRQLPEEGLKFMVYLQKENIIDESGMPKERFSAEFPKEGPSILRIQQVVRGDSAAYFCASSPWTGQNTEAFFGQGTRLTVV.

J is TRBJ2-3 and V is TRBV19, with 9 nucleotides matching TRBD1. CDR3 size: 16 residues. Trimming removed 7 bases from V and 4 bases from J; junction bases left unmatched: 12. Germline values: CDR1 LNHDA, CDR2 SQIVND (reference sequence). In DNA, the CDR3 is TGTGCCAGTACCCCGAACCCACAGGGGGCGGCAGATACGCAGTATTTT. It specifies CASTPNPQGAADTQYF.

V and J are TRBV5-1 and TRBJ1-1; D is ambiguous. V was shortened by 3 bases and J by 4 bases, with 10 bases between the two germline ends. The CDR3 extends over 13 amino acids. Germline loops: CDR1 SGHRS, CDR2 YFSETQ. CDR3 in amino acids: CASSSAGITEAFF. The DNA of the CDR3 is TGCGCCAGCAGCTCAGCGGGGATCACTGAAGCTTTCTTT.

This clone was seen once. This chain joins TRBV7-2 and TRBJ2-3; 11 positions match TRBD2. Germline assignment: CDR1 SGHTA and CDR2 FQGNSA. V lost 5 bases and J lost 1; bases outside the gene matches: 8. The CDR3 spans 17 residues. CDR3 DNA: TGTGCCAGCAGCCACGGATCACTAGCGGGAGGCACAGATACGCAGTATTTT. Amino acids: CASSHGSLAGGTDTQYF.

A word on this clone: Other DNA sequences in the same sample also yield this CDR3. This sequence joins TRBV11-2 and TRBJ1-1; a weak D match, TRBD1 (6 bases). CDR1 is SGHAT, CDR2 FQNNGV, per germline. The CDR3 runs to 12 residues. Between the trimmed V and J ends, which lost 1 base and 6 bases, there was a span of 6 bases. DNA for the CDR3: TGTGCCAGCAGCTTAGCAGGGGCTGAAGCTTTCTTT. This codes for CASSLAGAEAFF.